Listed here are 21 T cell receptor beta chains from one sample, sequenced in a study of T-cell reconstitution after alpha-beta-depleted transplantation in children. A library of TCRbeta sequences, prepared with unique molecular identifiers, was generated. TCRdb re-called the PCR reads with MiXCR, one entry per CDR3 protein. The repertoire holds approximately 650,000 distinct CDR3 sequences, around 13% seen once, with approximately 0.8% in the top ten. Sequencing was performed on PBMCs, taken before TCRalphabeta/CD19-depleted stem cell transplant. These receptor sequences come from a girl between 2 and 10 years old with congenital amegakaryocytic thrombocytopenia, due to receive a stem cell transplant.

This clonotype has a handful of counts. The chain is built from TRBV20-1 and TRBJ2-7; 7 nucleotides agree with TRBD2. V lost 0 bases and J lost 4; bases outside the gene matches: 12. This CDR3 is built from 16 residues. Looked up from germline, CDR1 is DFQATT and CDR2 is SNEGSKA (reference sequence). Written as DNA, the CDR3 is TGCAGTGCTAGAGATCGGGAGGACGCGGGGCTTTACGAGCAGTACTTC. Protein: CSARDREDAGLYEQYF.

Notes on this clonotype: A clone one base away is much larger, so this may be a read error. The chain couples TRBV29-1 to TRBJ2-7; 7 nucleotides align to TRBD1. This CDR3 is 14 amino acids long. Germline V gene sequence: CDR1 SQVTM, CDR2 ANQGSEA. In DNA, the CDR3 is TGCAGCGTTGCAAGACAGGGAAAAGGCTACGAGCAGTCCTTC. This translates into CSVARQGKGYEQSF.

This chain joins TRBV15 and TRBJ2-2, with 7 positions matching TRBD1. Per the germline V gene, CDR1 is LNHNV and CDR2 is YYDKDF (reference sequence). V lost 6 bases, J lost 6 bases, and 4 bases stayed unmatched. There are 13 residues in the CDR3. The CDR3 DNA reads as TGTGCCACCAGACAGGGGTTGTCCGGGGAGCTGTTTTTT. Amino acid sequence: CATRQGLSGELFF.

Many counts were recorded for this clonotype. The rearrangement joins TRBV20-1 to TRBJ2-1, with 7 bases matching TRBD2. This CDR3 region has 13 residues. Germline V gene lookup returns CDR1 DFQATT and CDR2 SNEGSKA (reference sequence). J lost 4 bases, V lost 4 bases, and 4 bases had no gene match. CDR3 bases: TGCAGTGCTATACTAGCGACATACAATGAGCAGTTCTTC. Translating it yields CSAILATYNEQFF.

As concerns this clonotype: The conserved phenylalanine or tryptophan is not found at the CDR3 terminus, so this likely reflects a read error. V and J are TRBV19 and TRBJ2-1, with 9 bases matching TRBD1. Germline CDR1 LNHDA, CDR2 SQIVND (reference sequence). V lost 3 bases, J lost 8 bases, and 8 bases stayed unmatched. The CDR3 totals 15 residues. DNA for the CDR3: TGTGCCAGTAGTATGTACAGGGGGCACTTGGATGAGCAGTTCATC. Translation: CASSMYRGHLDEQFI.

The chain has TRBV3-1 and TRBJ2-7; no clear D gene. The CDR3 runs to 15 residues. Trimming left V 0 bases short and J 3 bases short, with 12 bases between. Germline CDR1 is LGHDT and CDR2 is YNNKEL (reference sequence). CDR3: CASSQDLGRLYEQYF. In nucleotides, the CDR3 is TGTGCCAGCAGCCAAGATCTAGGCCGGCTCTACGAGCAGTACTTC.

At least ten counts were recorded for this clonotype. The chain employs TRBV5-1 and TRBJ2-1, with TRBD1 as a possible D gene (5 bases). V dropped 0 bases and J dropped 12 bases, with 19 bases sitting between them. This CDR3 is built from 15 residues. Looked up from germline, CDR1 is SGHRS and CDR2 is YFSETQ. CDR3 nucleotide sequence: TGCGCCAGCAGCTTGGAGGGGCCCCGCTCGGATCGGCAGTTCTTC. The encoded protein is CASSLEGPRSDRQFF.

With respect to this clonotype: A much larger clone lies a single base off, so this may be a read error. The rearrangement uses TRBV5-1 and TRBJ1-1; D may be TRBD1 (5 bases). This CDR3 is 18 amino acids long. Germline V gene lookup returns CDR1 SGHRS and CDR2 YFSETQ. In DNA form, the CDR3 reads TGCCCCAGCAGCTTGTCCTCTCTGGACACAACCAGAAACACTGAAGCTTTCTTT. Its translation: CPSSLSSLDTTRNTEAFF.

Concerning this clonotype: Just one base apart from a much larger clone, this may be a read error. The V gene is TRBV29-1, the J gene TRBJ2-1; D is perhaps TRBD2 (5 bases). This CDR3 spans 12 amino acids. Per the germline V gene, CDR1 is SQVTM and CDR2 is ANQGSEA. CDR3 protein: CSVEEGLSEQIF. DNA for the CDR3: TGCAGCGTTGAAGAAGGACTTTCTGAGCAGATCTTC.

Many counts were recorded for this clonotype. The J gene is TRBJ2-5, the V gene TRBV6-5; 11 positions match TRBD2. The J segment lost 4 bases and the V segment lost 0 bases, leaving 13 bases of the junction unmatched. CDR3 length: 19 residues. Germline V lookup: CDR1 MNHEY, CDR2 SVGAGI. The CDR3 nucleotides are TGTGCCAGCAGTTACTCGAGACAGACTAGCGGGATCAACGGAGAGACCCAGTACTTC. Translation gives CASSYSRQTSGINGETQYF.

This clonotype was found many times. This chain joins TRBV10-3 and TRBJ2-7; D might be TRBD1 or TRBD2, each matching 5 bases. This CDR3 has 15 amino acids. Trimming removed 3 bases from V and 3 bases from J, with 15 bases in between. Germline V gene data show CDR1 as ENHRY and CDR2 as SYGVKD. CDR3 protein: CAISEGTQAIYEQYF. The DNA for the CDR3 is TGTGCCATCAGTGAAGGGACGCAAGCAATCTACGAGCAGTACTTC.

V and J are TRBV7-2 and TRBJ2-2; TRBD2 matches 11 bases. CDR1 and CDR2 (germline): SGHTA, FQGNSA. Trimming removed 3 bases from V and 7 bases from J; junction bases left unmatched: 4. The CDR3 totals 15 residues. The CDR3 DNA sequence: TGTGCCAGCAGCTTCCTAGCGGGAGGATTCGGGGAGCTGTTTTTT. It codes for CASSFLAGGFGELFF. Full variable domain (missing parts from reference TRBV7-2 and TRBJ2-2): GAGVSQSPSNKVTEKGKDVELRCDPISGHTALYWYRQSLGQGLEFLIYFQGNSAPDKSGLPSDRFSAERTGGSVSTLTIQRTQQEDSAVYLCASSFLAGGFGELFFGEGSRLTVL.

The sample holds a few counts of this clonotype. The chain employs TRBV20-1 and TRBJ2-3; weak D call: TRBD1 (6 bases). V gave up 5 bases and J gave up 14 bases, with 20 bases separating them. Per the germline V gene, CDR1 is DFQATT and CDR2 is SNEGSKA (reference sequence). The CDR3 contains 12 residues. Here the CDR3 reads CSAVPGQSAGYF. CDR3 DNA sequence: TGCAGTGCTGTCCCCGGACAGTCCGCGGGGTATTTT.

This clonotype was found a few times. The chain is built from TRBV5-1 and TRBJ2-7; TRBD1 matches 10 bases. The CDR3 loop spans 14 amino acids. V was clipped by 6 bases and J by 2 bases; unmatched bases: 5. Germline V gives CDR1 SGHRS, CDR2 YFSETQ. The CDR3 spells CASNRGQGTYEQYF. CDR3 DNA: TGCGCCAGCAATAGGGGACAGGGGACCTACGAGCAGTACTTC.

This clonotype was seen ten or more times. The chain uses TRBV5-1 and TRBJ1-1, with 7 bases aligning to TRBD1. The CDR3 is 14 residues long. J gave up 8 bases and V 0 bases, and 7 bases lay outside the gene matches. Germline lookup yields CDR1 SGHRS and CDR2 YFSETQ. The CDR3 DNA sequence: TGCGCCAGCAGCTTGGAGGGGACAGTCCCGGAAGCTTTCTTT. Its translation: CASSLEGTVPEAFF.

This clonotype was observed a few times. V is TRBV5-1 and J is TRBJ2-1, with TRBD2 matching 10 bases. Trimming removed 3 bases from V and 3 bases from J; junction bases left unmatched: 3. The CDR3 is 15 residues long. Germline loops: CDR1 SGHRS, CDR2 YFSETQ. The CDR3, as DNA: TGCGCCAGCAGCTCTAGCGGGAGCGGCTACAATGAGCAGTTCTTC. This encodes CASSSSGSGYNEQFF.

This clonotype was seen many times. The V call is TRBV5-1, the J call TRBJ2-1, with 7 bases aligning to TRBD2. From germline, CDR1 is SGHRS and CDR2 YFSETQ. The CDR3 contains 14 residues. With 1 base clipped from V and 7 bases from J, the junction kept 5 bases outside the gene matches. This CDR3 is CASSLRLAANEQFF. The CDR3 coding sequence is TGCGCCAGCAGCTTGCGGCTAGCGGCTAATGAGCAGTTCTTC.

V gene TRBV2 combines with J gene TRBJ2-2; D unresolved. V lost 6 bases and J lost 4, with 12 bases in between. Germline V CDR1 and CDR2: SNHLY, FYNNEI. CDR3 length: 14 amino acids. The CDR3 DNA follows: TGTGCCAGCAGCACCTTACTCGGCACCGGGGAGCTGTTTTTT. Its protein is CASSTLLGTGELFF.

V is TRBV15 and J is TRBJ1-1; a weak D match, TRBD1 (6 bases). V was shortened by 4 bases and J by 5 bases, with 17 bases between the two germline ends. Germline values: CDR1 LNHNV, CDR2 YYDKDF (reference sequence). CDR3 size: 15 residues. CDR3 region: CATSILRGAETEAFF. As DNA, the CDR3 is TGTGCCACCAGCATACTAAGGGGGGCAGAGACTGAAGCTTTCTTT.

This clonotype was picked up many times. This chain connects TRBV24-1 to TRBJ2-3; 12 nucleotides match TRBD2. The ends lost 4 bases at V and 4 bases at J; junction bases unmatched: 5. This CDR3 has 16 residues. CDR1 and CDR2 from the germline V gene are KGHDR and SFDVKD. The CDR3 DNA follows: TGTGCCACCAGTGACCGACTAGCGGGAGACGCAGATACGCAGTATTTT. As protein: CATSDRLAGDADTQYF.

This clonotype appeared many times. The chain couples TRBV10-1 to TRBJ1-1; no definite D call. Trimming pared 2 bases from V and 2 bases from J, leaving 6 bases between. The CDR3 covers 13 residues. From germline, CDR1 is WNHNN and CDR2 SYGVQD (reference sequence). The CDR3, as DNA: TGCGCCAGCAGTGAGGACGGCAACACTGAAGCTTTCTTT. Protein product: CASSEDGNTEAFF.